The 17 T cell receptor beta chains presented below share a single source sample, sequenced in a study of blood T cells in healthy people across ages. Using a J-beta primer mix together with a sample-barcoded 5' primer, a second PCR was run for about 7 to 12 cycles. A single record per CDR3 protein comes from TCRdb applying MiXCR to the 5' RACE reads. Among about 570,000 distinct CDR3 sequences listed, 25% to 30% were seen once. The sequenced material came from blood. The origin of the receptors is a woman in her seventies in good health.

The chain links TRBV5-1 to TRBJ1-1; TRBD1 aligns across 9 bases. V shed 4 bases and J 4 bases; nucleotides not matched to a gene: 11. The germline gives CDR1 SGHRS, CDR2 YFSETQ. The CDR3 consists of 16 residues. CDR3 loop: CASSPGQGGLGTEAFF. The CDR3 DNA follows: TGCGCCAGCAGCCCGGGACAGGGAGGTTTGGGCACTGAAGCTTTCTTT.

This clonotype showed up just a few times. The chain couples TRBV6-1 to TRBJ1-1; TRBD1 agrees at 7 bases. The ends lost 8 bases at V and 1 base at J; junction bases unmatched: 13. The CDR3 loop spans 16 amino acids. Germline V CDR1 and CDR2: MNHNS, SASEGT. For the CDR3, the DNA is TGTGCCAGCTCGACCCGACAGGGTAGCCCGAACACTGAAGCTTTCTTT. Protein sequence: CASSTRQGSPNTEAFF.

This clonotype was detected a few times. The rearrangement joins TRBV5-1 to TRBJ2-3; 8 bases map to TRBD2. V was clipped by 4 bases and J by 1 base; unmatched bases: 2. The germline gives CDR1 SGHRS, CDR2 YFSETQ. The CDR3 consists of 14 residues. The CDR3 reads CASSARGGTDTQYF. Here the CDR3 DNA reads TGCGCCAGCAGCGCGCGGGGGGGCACAGATACGCAGTATTTT.

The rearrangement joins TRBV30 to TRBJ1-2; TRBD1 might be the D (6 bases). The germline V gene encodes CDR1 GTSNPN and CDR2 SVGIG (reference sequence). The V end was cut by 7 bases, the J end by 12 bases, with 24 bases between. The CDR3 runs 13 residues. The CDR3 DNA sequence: TGTGCCTTCCACCGGGGGGCTCCCGGGGTTCACACCTTC. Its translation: CAFHRGAPGVHTF.

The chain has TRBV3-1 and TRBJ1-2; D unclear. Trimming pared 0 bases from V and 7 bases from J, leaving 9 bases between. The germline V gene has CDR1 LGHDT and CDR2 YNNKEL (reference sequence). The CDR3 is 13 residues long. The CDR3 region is CASSQEWRGGYTF. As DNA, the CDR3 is TGTGCCAGCAGCCAAGAATGGAGAGGTGGCTACACCTTC.

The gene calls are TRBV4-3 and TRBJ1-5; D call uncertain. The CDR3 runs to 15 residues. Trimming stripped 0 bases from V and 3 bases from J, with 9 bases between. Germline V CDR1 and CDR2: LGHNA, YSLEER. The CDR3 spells CASSQESGVNQPQHF. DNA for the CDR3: TGCGCCAGCAGCCAAGAGAGTGGGGTCAATCAGCCCCAGCATTTT.

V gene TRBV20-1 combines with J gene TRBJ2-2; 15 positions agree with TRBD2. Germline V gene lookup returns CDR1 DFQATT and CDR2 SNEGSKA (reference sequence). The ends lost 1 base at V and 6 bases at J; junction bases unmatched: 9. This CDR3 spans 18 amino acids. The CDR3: CSARVWTSGGAGPGELFF. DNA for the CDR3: TGCAGTGCTAGAGTTTGGACTAGCGGGGGGGCCGGCCCCGGGGAGCTGTTTTTT.

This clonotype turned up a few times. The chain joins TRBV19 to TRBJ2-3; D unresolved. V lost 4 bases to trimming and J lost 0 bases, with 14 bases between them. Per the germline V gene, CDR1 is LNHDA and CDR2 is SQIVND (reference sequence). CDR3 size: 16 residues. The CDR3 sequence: CASSNIAKPSTDTQYF. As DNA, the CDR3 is TGTGCCAGTAGTAATATCGCGAAACCTAGCACAGATACGCAGTATTTT.

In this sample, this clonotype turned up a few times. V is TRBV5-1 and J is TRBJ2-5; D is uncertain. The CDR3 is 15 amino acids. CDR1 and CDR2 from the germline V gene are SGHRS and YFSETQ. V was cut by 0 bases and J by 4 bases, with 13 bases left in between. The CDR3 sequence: CASSLVSRPGETQYF. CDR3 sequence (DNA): TGCGCCAGCAGCTTGGTTTCACGCCCGGGAGAGACCCAGTACTTC.

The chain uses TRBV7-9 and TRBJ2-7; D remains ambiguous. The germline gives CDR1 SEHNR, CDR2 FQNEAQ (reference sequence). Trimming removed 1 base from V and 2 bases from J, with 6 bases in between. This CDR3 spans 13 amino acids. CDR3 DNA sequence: TGTGCCAGCAGCTTAGTGTATACCTACGAGCAGTACTTC. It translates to CASSLVYTYEQYF.

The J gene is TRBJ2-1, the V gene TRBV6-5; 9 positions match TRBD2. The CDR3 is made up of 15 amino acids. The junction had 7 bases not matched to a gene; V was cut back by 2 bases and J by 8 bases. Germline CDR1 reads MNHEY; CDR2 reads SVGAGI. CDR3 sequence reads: CASSYGRGGGYEQFF. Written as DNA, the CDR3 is TGTGCCAGCAGTTACGGGCGGGGGGGAGGATATGAGCAGTTCTTC.

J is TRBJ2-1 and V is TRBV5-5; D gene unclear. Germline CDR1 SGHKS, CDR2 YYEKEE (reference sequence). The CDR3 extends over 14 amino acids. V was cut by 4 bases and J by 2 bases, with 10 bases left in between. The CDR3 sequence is CASSHLSTYNEQFF. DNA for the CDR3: TGTGCCAGCAGCCACTTGAGTACCTACAATGAGCAGTTCTTC.

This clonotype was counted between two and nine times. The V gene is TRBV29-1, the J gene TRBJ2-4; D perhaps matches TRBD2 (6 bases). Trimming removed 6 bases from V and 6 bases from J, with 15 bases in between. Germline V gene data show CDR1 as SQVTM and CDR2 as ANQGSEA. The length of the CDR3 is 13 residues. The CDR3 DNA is TGCAGCGTCCGGGACTCGCCTAGAAACATTCAGTACTTC. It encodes CSVRDSPRNIQYF.

As DNA, the CDR3 is TGCAGTGCCACGGCACAGGTCGCCTACGAGCAGTACTTC. Translation: CSATAQVAYEQYF. V usage is TRBV20-1 and J usage is TRBJ2-7; weak D call: TRBD1 (5 bases). The germline gives CDR1 DFQATT, CDR2 SNEGSKA (reference sequence). V lost 6 bases and J lost 2, with 14 bases in between. This CDR3 region has 13 residues.

CDR3 nucleotide sequence: TGTGCCATCAGTGAGGGAAAGGATAGGAATCAGCCCCAGCATTTT. Protein: CAISEGKDRNQPQHF. The rearrangement uses TRBV10-3 and TRBJ1-5; D not certain. The CDR3 contains 15 residues. Germline loops: CDR1 ENHRY, CDR2 SYGVKD. The germline V and J ends were trimmed by 2 bases and 4 bases, with 12 bases remaining between them.

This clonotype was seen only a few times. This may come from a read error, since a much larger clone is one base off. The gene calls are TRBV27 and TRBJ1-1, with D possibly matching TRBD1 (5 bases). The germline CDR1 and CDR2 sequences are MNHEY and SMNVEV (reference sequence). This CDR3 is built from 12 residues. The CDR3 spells CTSMGGRTEAFF. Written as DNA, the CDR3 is TGTACCAGCATGGGGGGAAGGACTGAAGCTTTCTTT.

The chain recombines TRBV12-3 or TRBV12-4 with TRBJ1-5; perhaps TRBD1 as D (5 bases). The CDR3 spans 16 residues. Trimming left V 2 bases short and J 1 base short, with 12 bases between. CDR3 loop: CASSLRGGRSNQPQHF. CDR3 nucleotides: TGTGCCAGCAGTTTAAGGGGCGGCCGGAGCAATCAGCCCCAGCATTTT.